The clone carrying this T cell receptor beta chain was counted only a few times. As yet, its antigen is unknown. Authors' analysis steps: The study took CDR3 differences across clinicopathological groups and made a distant-metastasis classifier for papillary thyroid cancer from them. TCRdb re-processed the PCR reads through MiXCR. These V and J calls rely on TCRdb rather than the paper's analysis. The sample consists of 20,000 to 30,000 clones, more than 13% of them appearing once. Prior to thyroid surgery, none of the patients had received any treatment. These data come from a study of metastatic and nonmetastatic thyroid tumors. Study results and caveats: Relative to benign nodules, malignant thyroid tumors were reportedly characterized by significantly elevated TCR beta diversity in blood and tumor.

The receptor was isolated from a female donor with papillary thyroid cancer or a benign thyroid nodule (not recorded which). Some clones in this sample may be carry-over from other donors' samples. The specimen was blood.

The CDR3 protein is CASSSGTDLWANVLTF. DNA for the CDR3: TGTGCCAGCAGTTCCGGGACAGACTTGTGGGCCAACGTCCTGACTTTC. The chain employs TRBV28 and TRBJ2-6, with 7 positions matching TRBD1. The germline V gene encodes CDR1 MDHEN and CDR2 SYDVKM. There are 16 residues in the CDR3. V was pared by 4 bases and J by 5 bases, with 8 bases of the junction left unmatched.